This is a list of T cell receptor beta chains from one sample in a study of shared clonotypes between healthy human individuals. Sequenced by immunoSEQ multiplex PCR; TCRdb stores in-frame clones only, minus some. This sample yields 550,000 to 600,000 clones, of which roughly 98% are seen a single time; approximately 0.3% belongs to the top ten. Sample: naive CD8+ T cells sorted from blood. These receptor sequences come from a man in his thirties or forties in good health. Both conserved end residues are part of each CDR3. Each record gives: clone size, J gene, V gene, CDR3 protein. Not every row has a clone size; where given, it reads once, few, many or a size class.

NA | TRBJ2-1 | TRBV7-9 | CASSPKTGFTYNEQFF
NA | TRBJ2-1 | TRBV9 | CASTAGQFLFF
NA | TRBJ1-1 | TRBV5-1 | CASSLDRARVMNTEAFF
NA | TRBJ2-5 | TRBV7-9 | CASSGSDPPETQYF
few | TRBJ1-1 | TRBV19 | CASSIVGGITEAFF
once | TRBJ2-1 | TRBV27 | CASSLGAGREQFF
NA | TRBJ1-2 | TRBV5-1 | CASSQEAGNSPYGYTF
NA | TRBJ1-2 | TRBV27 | CASSLSAAGYGYGYTF
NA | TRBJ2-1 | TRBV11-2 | CASSALQAYNEQFF
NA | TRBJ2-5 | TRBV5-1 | CASSFDRPQETQYF
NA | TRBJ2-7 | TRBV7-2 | CASSFHGREVEQYF
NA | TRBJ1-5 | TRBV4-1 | CASSHSGTGIQPQHF
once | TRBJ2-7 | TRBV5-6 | CASSLVGTGRYEQYF
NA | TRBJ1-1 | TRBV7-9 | CASSLYGAQDEAFF
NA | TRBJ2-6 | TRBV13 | CASSLEGANVLTF
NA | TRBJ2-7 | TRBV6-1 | CASTRSGTLAYEQYF
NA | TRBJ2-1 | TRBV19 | CASSISAGGPREQFF
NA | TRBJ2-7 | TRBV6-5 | CASSSGRTYEQYF
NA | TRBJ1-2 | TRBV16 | CASSQSGGVAGGGDGYTF
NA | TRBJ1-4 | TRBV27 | CASSSHSATNEKLFF
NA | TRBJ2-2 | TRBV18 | CASSPPRGAGELFF
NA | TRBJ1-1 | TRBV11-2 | CASSVQIMNTEAFF
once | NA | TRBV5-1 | CASSLDLDKGQAPNYEQYF
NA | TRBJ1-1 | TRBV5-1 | CASSARGYTEAFF
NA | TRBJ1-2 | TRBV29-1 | CSAWDSLYGYTF
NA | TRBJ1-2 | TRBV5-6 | CASSSRTGSYGYTF
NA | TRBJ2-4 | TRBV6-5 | CASSLTGGEGIQYF
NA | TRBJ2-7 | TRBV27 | CASSLQGASDEQYF
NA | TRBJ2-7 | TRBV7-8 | CASSSPGSSYEQYF
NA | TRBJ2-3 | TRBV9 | CASSVGQSSSTDTQYF
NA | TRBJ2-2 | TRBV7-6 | CASSLPRGGVGTGELFF
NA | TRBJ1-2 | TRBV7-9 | CASSPLEATSYGYTF
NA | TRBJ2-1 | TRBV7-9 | CASSSGSGYNEQFF
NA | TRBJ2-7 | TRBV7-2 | CASSLGVAYEQYF
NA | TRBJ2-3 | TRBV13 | CASSLGVGRTDTQYF
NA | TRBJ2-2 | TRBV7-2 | CASSEQGNTGELFF
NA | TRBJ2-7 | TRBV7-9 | CASSWTDAGGNEQYF
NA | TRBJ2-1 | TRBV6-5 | CASSYSVGNEQFF
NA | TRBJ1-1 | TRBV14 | CASSQERGFGTEAFF
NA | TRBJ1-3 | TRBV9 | CASSVGEGQIFGNTIYF
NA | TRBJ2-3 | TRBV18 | CASSPPDQSTDTQYF
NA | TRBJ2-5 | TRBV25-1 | CASSGLEEETQYF
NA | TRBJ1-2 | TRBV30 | CAWTGTWANYGYTF
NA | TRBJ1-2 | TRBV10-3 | CAISDPGQVGYGYTF
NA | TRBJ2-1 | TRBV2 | CATLRTGGVNEQFF
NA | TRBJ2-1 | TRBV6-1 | CASSALPGTSFHNEQFF
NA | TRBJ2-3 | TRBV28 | CAIRGLTDTQYF